The 16 T cell receptor beta chains listed next were all sequenced from one sample in a study of shared clonotypes between healthy human individuals. Profiled with immunoSEQ multiplex PCR; TCRdb holds only in-frame clones, not every one. The table has approximately 1.5 million clones, less than 99% seen once. The sequencing input was naive CD4+ T cells sorted from blood. Regarding subset: CD45RA+ positively selected. All receptors derive from a man aged 25-45 years in good health.

V usage is TRBV18 and J usage is TRBJ2-3; 9 nucleotides agree with TRBD2. V dropped 3 bases and J dropped 6; count of bases not matched to a gene: 7. CDR3 length: 15 residues. Per germline, CDR1 KGHSH and CDR2 LQKENI. The CDR3 protein is CASSPLAGLGDTQYF. The CDR3 region has the DNA TGTGCCAGCTCACCTCTAGCGGGATTAGGCGATACGCAGTATTTT.

V usage is TRBV7-9 and J usage is TRBJ1-1; 9 bases are shared with TRBD1. V was pared by 5 bases and J by 2 bases, with 9 bases of the junction left unmatched. Germline CDR1 is SEHNR and CDR2 is FQNEAQ (reference sequence). CDR3 size: 16 residues. CDR3 nucleotide sequence: TGTGCCAGCAGCATCTCTTGGGGACAGGGAAACACTGAAGCTTTCTTT. Protein product: CASSISWGQGNTEAFF.

The chain uses TRBV15 and TRBJ2-1; 7 nucleotides align to TRBD2. Germline CDR1 LNHNV, CDR2 YYDKDF (reference sequence). The CDR3 consists of 16 residues. The V segment lost 1 base and the J segment 7 bases; nucleotides outside the gene matches: 10. The CDR3: CATSRAHTSGKNEQFF. The CDR3 DNA follows: TGTGCCACCAGCAGAGCCCATACGAGCGGGAAAAATGAGCAGTTCTTC.

V usage is TRBV7-2 and J usage is TRBJ2-7; no clear D gene. Germline V gives CDR1 SGHTA, CDR2 FQGNSA. This CDR3 has 15 residues. V gave up 3 bases and J gave up 0 bases, with 12 bases separating them. In DNA, the CDR3 is TGTGCCAGCAGCTTGTCAGCGACCCACTCCTACGAGCAGTACTTC. Its protein is CASSLSATHSYEQYF.

The chain carries TRBV5-1 and TRBJ1-4; D gene unclear. V was cut by 4 bases and J by 5 bases, with 24 bases left in between. Germline V gives CDR1 SGHRS, CDR2 YFSETQ. The CDR3 length is 18 residues. This chain's CDR3 is CASSPVPLSDRANEKLFF. Written as DNA, the CDR3 is TGCGCCAGCAGCCCTGTGCCCCTCTCCGACCGAGCGAATGAAAAACTGTTTTTT.

In nucleotides, the CDR3 is TGCAGCGTTGAAGGGCTAGCTCTAAGCTCCTACAATGAGCAGTTCTTC. Translation: CSVEGLALSSYNEQFF. This chain connects TRBV29-1 to TRBJ2-1; possibly TRBD2 for D (5 bases). V was shortened by 1 base and J by 0 bases, with 13 bases between the two germline ends. This CDR3 comprises 16 residues. Germline V gene sequence: CDR1 SQVTM, CDR2 ANQGSEA.

A word on this clone: A read error may produce the germline difference seen at one junction end. V gene TRBV20-1 combines with J gene TRBJ2-1; possibly TRBD2 for D (5 bases). This CDR3 is 10 amino acids long. Germline CDR1 and CDR2: DFQATT and SNEGSKA (reference sequence). The CDR3 is CSPSSNEQFF. The CDR3 nucleotides read TGCAGTCCTAGCTCCAATGAGCAGTTCTTC.

The CDR3 DNA follows: TGTGCCACCCAACGACAAGAGACCCAGTACTTC. This codes for CATQRQETQYF. The chain links TRBV6-5 to TRBJ2-5; no definite D call. Germline V CDR1 and CDR2: MNHEY, SVGAGI. CDR3 size: 11 residues. The germline V and J ends were trimmed by 10 bases and 2 bases, with 8 bases remaining between them.

DNA for the CDR3: TGCGCCAGCAGTGATAGTGGGTTAGCGGGAGTCGCACTCACAGATACGCAGTATTTT. The encoded protein is CASSDSGLAGVALTDTQYF. The V call is TRBV10-2, the J call TRBJ2-3; 9 bases are a match to TRBD2. With 3 bases clipped from V and 2 bases from J, the junction kept 15 bases outside the gene matches. The CDR3 covers 19 residues. Germline lookup yields CDR1 WSHSY and CDR2 SAAADI.

V gene TRBV5-1 combines with J gene TRBJ2-2; D gene uncertain. V lost 2 bases and J lost 6, with 17 bases in between. From germline, CDR1 is SGHRS and CDR2 YFSETQ. The CDR3 sequence is 16 residues long. CDR3 DNA sequence: TGCGCCAGCAGCTTTAGGTTTCAGGATTCCGCCGGGGAGCTGTTTTTT. Protein sequence: CASSFRFQDSAGELFF.

The V call is TRBV2, the J call TRBJ2-3, with 8 bases that match TRBD2. Trimming took 4 bases from V and 3 from J; bases not matched to a gene: 6. Germline CDR1 reads SNHLY; CDR2 reads FYNNEI. The CDR3 runs 15 residues. In DNA form, the CDR3 reads TGTGCCAGCAGTGGGGTTAGCGGGATGACAGATACGCAGTATTTT. Encoded protein: CASSGVSGMTDTQYF.

The rearrangement uses TRBV9 and TRBJ2-1; the match to TRBD2 covers 8 bases. Germline CDR1 is SGDLS and CDR2 is YYNGEE. V trimming: 0 bases; J trimming: 9 bases; junction bases outside the gene matches: 2. The CDR3 extends over 13 amino acids. CDR3 protein: CASSVVSGIEQFF. DNA for the CDR3: TGTGCCAGCAGCGTAGTTAGCGGGATTGAGCAGTTCTTC.

The rearrangement uses TRBV9 and TRBJ2-7; 7 positions agree with TRBD2. The CDR3 is 15 residues long. Germline loops: CDR1 SGDLS, CDR2 YYNGEE. Trimming removed 2 bases from V and 7 bases from J; junction bases left unmatched: 12. This CDR3 reads CASSVGLADGVEQYF. CDR3 nucleotide sequence: TGTGCCAGCAGCGTGGGGCTAGCGGACGGTGTAGAGCAGTACTTC. The full variable domain, in which reference TRBV9 and TRBJ2-7 provide the parts outside the CDR3, is DSGVTQTPKHLITATGQRVTLRCSPRSGDLSVYWYQQSLDQGLQFLIQYYNGEERAKGNILERFSAQQFPDLHSELNLSSLELGDSALYFCASSVGLADGVEQYFGPGTRLTVT.

V usage is TRBV5-4 and J usage is TRBJ2-6, with unresolved D. V gave up 3 bases and J gave up 0 bases, with 7 bases separating them. There are 15 residues in the CDR3. Germline assignment: CDR1 SGHNT and CDR2 YYREEE (reference sequence). The CDR3 protein is CASSSEPSGANVLTF. As DNA, the CDR3 is TGTGCCAGCAGCTCCGAGCCCTCTGGGGCCAACGTCCTGACTTTC.

The chain couples TRBV11-2 to TRBJ1-5; the D is unclear. This CDR3 region has 14 residues. Germline V gene data show CDR1 as SGHAT and CDR2 as FQNNGV. The V end lost 0 bases, the J end lost 2 bases, and 5 bases lay between the germline ends. CDR3 DNA: TGTGCCAGCAGCTTAGATTTGGGCAATCAGCCCCAGCATTTT. It translates to CASSLDLGNQPQHF. The full variable domain, rest sourced from reference TRBV11-2 and TRBJ1-5, is EAGVAQSPRYKIIEKRQSVAFWCNPISGHATLYWYQQILGQGPKLLIQFQNNGVVDDSQLPKDRFSAERLKGVDSTLKIQPAKLEDSAVYLCASSLDLGNQPQHFGDGTRLSIL.

The V and J genes are TRBV5-4 and TRBJ2-5; TRBD2 aligns across 8 bases. This CDR3 comprises 15 residues. Trimming at V came to 9 bases and at J to 7 bases, leaving 17 bases not matched to a gene. From germline, CDR1 is SGHNT and CDR2 YYREEE (reference sequence). The CDR3 sequence: CATMSGRDSSGTQYF. The CDR3 region has the DNA TGTGCCACCATGAGCGGGAGAGACAGTAGTGGGACCCAGTACTTC.